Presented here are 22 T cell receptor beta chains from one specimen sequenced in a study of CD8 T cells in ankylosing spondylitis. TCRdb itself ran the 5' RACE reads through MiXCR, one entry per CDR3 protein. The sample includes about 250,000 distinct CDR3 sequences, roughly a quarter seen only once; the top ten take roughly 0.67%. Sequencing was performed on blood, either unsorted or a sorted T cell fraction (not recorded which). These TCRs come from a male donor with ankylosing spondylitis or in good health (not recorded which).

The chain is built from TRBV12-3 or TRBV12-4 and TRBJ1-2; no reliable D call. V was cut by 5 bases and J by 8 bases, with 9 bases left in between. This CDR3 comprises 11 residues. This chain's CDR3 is CASSRSEGYTF. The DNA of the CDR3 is TGTGCCAGCAGTAGATCCGAGGGCTACACCTTC.

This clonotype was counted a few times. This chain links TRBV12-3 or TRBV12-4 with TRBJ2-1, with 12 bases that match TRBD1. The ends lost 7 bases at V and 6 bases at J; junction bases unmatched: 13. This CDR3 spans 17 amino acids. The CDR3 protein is CASNSFQGQGAFNEQFF. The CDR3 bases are TGTGCCAGCAACAGTTTCCAGGGACAGGGGGCCTTCAATGAGCAGTTCTTC.

CDR3 in DNA: TGTGCCAGCACCCCCTTTAGCGCTGGGGCCAACGTCCTGACTTTC. Protein product: CASTPFSAGANVLTF. This chain uses TRBV9 with TRBJ2-6, with D possibly TRBD2 on 5 matching bases. The CDR3 consists of 15 residues. CDR1 and CDR2 (germline): SGDLS, YYNGEE. The V gene lost 6 bases and the J gene lost 2 bases, with 12 bases spanning the gap. The full variable domain, completed using reference TRBV9 and TRBJ2-6, is DSGVTQTPKHLITATGQRVTLRCSPRSGDLSVYWYQQSLDQGLQFLIQYYNGEERAKGNILERFSAQQFPDLHSELNLSSLELGDSALYFCASTPFSAGANVLTFGAGSRLTVL.

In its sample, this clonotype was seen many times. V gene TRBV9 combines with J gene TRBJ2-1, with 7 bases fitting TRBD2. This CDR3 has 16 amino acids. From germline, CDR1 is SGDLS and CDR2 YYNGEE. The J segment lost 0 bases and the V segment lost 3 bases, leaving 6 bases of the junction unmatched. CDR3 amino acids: CASSGASGSSYNEQFF. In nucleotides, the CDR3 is TGTGCCAGCAGCGGAGCTAGCGGTAGCTCCTACAATGAGCAGTTCTTC.

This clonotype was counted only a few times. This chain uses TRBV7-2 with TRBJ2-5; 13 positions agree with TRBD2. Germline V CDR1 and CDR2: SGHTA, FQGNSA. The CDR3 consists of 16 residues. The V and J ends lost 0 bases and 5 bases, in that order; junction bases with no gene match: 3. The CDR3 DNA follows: TGTGCCAGCAGCTTAGCGTTGGGACTAGCGGGGGAGACCCAGTACTTC. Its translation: CASSLALGLAGETQYF.

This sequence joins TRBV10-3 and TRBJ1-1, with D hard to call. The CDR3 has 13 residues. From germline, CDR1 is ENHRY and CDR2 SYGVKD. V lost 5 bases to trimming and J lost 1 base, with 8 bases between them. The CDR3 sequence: CAISPGENTEAFF. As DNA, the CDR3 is TGTGCCATCAGTCCAGGTGAGAACACTGAAGCTTTCTTT.

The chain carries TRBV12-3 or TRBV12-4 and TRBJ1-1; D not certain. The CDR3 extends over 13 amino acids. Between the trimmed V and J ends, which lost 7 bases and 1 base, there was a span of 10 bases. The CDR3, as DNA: TGTGCCAGCATTCGGTCGGGGAACACTGAAGCTTTCTTT. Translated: CASIRSGNTEAFF.

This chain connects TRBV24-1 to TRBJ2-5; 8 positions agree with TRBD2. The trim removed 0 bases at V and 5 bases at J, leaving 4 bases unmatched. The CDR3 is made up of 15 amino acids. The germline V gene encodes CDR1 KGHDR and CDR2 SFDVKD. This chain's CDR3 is CATSDLERGLETQYF. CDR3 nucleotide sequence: TGTGCCACCAGTGATTTGGAGCGGGGGTTGGAGACCCAGTACTTC.

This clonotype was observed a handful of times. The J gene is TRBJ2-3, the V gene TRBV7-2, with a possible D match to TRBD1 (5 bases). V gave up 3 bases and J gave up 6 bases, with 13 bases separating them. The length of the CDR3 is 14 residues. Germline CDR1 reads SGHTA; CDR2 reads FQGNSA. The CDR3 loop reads CASSLSVGADTQYF. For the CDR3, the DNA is TGTGCCAGCAGCTTGTCCGTAGGGGCGGATACGCAGTATTTT. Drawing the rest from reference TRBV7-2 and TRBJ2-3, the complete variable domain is GAGVSQSPSNKVTEKGKDVELRCDPISGHTALYWYRQSLGQGLEFLIYFQGNSAPDKSGLPSDRFSAERTGGSVSTLTIQRTQQEDSAVYLCASSLSVGADTQYFGPGTRLTVL.

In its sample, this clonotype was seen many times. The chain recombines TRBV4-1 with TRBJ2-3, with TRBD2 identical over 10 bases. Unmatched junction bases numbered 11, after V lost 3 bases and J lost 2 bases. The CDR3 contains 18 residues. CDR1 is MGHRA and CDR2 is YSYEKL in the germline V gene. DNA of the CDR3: TGCGCCAGCAGCCACGGAAACACCGGGACTAGCGTCACAGATACGCAGTATTTT. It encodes CASSHGNTGTSVTDTQYF.

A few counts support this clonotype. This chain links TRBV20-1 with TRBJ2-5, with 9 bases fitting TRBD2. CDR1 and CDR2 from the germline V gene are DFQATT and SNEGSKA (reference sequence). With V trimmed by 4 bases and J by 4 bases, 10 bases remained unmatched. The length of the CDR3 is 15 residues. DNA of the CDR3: TGCAGTGCTACCGGGACTAGCTTATCGGGAGAGACCCAGTACTTC. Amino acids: CSATGTSLSGETQYF.

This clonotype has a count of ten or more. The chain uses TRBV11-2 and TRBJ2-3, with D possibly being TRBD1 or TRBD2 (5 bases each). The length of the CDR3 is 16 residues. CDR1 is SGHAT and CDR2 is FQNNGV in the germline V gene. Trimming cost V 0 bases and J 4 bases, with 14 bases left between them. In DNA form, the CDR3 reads TGTGCCAGCAGCTTAGATGGGGAGTGGGGCTCAGATACGCAGTATTTT. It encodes CASSLDGEWGSDTQYF.

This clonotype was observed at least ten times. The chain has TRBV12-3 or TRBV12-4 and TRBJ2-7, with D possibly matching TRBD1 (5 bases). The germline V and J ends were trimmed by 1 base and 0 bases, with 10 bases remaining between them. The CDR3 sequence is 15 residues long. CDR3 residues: CASSLDTGTSYEQYF. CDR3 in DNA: TGTGCCAGCAGTTTAGATACAGGTACCTCCTACGAGCAGTACTTC.

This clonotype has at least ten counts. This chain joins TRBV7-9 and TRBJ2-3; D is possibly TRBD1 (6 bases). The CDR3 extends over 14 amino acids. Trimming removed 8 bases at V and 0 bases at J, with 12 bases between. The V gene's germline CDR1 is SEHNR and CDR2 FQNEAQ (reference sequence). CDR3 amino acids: CASLKDSSTDTQYF. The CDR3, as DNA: TGTGCCAGCCTTAAGGACAGTAGCACAGATACGCAGTATTTT.

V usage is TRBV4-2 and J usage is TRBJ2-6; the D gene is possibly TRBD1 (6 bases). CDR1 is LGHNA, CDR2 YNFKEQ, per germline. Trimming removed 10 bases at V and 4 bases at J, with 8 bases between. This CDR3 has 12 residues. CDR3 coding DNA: TGTGCCACAGGGGCAGGGGCCAACGTCCTGACTTTC. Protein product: CATGAGANVLTF.

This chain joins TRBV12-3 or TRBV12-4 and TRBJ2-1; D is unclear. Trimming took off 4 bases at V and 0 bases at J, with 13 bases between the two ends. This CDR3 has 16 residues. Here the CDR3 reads CASSSPLKSSYNEQFF. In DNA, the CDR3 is TGTGCCAGCAGTTCCCCCCTTAAGAGCTCCTACAATGAGCAGTTCTTC.

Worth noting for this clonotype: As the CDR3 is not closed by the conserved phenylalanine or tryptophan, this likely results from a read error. CDR3 DNA: TGCAGTGCTACCGACGGACAGGCACCCTACGAGCAGTACTTG. Encoded protein: CSATDGQAPYEQYL. The chain couples TRBV20-1 to TRBJ2-7; 7 bases map to TRBD1. Trimming at V came to 4 bases and at J to 2 bases, leaving 8 bases not matched to a gene. The germline V gene encodes CDR1 DFQATT and CDR2 SNEGSKA (reference sequence). The CDR3 is made up of 14 amino acids.

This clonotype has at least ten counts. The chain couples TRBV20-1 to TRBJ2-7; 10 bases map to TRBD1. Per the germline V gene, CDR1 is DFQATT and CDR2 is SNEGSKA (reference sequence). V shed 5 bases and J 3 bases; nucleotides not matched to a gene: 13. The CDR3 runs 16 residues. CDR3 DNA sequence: TGCAGTGCTCGCCCCGGACAGGGGGGGGGCCGCTACGAGCAGTACTTC. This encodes CSARPGQGGGRYEQYF.

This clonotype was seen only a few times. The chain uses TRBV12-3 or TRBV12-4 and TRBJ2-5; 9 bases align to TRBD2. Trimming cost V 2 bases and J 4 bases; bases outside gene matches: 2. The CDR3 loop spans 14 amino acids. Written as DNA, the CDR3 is TGTGCCAGCAGTTTACTAGCGGGGTCAGAGACCCAGTACTTC. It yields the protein CASSLLAGSETQYF.

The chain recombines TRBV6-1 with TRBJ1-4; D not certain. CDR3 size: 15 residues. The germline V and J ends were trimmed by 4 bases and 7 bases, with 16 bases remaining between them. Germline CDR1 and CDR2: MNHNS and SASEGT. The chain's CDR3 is CASSARTAVGEKLFF. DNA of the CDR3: TGTGCCAGCAGTGCTCGGACTGCGGTCGGTGAAAAACTGTTTTTT.

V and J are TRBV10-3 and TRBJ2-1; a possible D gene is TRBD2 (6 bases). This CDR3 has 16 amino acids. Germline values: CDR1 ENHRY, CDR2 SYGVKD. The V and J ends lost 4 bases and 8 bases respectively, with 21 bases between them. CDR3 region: CAISGGGRDSGDEQFF. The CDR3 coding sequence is TGTGCCATCAGTGGGGGCGGGCGGGACTCAGGTGATGAGCAGTTCTTC.

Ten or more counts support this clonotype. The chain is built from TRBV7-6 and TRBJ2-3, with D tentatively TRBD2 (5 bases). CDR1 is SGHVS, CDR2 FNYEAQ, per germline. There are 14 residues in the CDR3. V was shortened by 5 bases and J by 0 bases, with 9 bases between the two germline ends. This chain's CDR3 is CASSRGLSTDTQYF. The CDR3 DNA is TGTGCCAGCAGCCGAGGGCTAAGCACAGATACGCAGTATTTT.